This T cell receptor (beta chain) emerged from a study of T cells after yellow fever vaccination. Study at large: Each low-cell-number fraction was prepared by means of SMART-Seq v4 Ultra Low Input. The study, taken as a whole, reports: The study found a weaker secondary response that peaked faster, day 5 versus 15. Some clonotypes were seen in both the CD4 and the CD8 compartments. These made up a small share and likely arose from convergent recombination. Once the booster was given, most primary-vaccination clones reappeared, at approximately 97% for CD4 and over 70% for CD8.

J lost 5 bases, V lost 3 bases, and 3 bases had no gene match. Looked up from germline, CDR1 is SGHRS and CDR2 is YFSETQ. The CDR3 runs 14 residues. This clonotype was counted ten times or more. TCRdb recomputed calls from the 5' RACE reads with MiXCR, one row per CDR3 protein. The data show about 53,000 distinct CDR3 sequences, with approximately 5.7% seen just once and 25% to 40% held by the top ten. The clonotype originates from a man aged 18 to 30 who received the YFV17D yellow fever vaccine. This chain connects TRBV5-1 to TRBJ2-3; TRBD2 matches 10 bases. Sequenced here: PBMCs, either bulk or a sorted T-cell subset (CD4+, CD8+, memory, or dextramer-sorted; not recorded which), sampled on the day of the yellow fever booster vaccination. CDR3 DNA: TGCGCCAGCAGCTCCACTAGCGGGGTAGATACGCAGTATTTT. It specifies CASSSTSGVDTQYF. The full variable domain, rest sourced from reference TRBV5-1 and TRBJ2-3, is KAGVTQTPRYLIKTRGQQVTLSCSPISGHRSVSWYQQTPGQGLQFLFEYFSETQRNKGNFPGRFSGRQFSNSRSEMNVSTLELGDSALYLCASSSTSGVDTQYFGPGTRLTVL.